This TCR beta chain is drawn from a study of control samples from healthy donors and cancer patients. Here immunoSEQ multiplex PCR was the method, and the copy in TCRdb shows in-frame clones only, minus some. The sample has around 170,000 clones, around 90% seen once; the top ten hold roughly 1.3%. The V gene's germline CDR1 is KGHSH and CDR2 LQKENI. The CDR3 consists of 12 residues. V shed 3 bases and J shed 5 bases, with 7 bases lying between them. The specimen was blood. This rearrangement joins TRBV18 to TRBJ2-5; D ambiguous. The clonotype was recovered from a woman aged 45-59 years in good health. This CDR3 reads CASSPYGETQYF. DNA for the CDR3: TGTGCCAGCTCACCTTACGGGGAGACCCAGTACTTC.